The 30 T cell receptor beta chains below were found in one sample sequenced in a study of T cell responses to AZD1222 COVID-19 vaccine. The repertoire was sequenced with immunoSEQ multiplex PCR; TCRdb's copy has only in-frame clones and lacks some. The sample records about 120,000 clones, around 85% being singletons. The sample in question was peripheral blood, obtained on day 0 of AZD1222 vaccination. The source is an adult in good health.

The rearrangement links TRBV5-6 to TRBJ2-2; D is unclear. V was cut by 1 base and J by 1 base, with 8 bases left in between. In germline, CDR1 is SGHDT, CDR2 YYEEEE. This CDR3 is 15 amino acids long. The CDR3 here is CASSLYGQNTGELFF. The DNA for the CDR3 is TGTGCCAGCAGCTTGTACGGGCAGAACACCGGGGAGCTGTTTTTT.

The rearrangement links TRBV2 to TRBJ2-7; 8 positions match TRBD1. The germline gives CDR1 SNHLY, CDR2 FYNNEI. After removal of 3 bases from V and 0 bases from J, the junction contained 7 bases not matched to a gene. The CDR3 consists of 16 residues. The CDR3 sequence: CASSEGWDRSSYEQYF. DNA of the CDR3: TGTGCCAGCAGTGAGGGTTGGGACAGGAGCTCCTACGAGCAGTACTTC.

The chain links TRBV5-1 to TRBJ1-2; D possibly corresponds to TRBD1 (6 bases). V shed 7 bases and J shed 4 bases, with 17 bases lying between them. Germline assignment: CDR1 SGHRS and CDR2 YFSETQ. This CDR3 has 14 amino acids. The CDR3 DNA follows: TGCGCCAGCGCCTTCGATGGACAGTTCTATGGCTACACCTTC. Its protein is CASAFDGQFYGYTF. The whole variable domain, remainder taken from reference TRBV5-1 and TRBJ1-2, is KAGVTQTPRYLIKTRGQQVTLSCSPISGHRSVSWYQQTPGQGLQFLFEYFSETQRNKGNFPGRFSGRQFSNSRSEMNVSTLELGDSALYLCASAFDGQFYGYTFGSGTRLTVV.

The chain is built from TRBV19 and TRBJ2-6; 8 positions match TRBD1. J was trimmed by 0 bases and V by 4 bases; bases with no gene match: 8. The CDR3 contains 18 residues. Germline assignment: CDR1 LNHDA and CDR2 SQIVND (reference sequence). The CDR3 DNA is TGTGCCAGTAGTAGTGGTCCCGGGACAGGCTCTGGGGCCAACGTCCTGACTTTC. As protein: CASSSGPGTGSGANVLTF. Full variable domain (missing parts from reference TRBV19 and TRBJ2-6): DGGITQSPKYLFRKEGQNVTLSCEQNLNHDAMYWYRQDPGQGLRLIYYSQIVNDFQKGDIAEGYSVSREKKESFPLTVTSAQKNPTAFYLCASSSGPGTGSGANVLTFGAGSRLTVL.

The CDR3 loop reads CASLGGRSYNEQFF. The CDR3 region has the DNA TGTGCCAGCTTGGGCGGCCGCTCCTACAATGAGCAGTTCTTC. The chain is built from TRBV11-2 and TRBJ2-1; D not certain. Trimming took off 8 bases at V and 0 bases at J, with 11 bases between the two ends. Germline values: CDR1 SGHAT, CDR2 FQNNGV. There are 14 residues in the CDR3. Based on the CDR3 plus reference TRBV11-2 and TRBJ2-1, the full variable domain is EAGVAQSPRYKIIEKRQSVAFWCNPISGHATLYWYQQILGQGPKLLIQFQNNGVVDDSQLPKDRFSAERLKGVDSTLKIQPAKLEDSAVYLCASLGGRSYNEQFFGPGTRLTVL.

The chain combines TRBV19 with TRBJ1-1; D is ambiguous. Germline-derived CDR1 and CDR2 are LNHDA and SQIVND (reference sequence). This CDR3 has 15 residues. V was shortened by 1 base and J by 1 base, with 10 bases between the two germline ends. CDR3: CASSIVGGSNTEAFF. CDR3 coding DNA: TGTGCCAGTAGTATAGTCGGAGGATCGAACACTGAAGCTTTCTTT.

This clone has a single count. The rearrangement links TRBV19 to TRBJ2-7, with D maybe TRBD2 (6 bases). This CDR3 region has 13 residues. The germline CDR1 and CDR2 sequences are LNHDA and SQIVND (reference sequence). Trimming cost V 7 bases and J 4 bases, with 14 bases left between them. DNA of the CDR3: TGTGCCAGTACAGGAGGGGCGCGATACGAGCAGTACTTC. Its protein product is CASTGGARYEQYF. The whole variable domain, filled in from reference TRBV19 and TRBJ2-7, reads DGGITQSPKYLFRKEGQNVTLSCEQNLNHDAMYWYRQDPGQGLRLIYYSQIVNDFQKGDIAEGYSVSREKKESFPLTVTSAQKNPTAFYLCASTGGARYEQYFGPGTRLTVT.

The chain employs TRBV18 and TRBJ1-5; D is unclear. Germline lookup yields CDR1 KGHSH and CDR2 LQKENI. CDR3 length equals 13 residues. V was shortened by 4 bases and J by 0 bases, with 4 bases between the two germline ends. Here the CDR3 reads CASSRHSNQPQHF. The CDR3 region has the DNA TGTGCCAGCTCACGTCATAGCAATCAGCCCCAGCATTTT.

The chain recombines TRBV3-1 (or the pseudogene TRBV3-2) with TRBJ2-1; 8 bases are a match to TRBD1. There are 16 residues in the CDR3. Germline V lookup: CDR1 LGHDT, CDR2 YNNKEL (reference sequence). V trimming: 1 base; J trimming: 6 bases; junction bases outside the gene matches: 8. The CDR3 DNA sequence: TGTGCCAGCAGCCAAGGACAGGGGAATTTGGCCAATGAGCAGTTCTTC. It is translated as CASSQGQGNLANEQFF.

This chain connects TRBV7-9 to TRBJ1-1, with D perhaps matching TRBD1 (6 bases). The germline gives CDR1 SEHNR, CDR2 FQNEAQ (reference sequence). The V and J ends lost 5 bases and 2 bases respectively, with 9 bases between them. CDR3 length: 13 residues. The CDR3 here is CASSQTGNTEAFF. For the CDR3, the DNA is TGTGCCAGCAGCCAGACAGGTAACACTGAAGCTTTCTTT. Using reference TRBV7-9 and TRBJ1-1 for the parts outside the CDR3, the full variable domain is DTGVSQNPRHKITKRGQNVTFRCDPISEHNRLYWYRQTLGQGPEFLTYFQNEAQLEKSRLLSDRFSAERPKGSFSTLEIQRTEQGDSAMYLCASSQTGNTEAFFGQGTRLTVV.

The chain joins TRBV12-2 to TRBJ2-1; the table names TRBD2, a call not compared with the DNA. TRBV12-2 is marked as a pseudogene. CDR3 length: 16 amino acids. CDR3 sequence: CASRLGRLADYNEQFF. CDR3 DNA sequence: TGTGCAAGTCGCTTAGGAAGACTAGCGGACTACAATGAGCAGTTCTTC.

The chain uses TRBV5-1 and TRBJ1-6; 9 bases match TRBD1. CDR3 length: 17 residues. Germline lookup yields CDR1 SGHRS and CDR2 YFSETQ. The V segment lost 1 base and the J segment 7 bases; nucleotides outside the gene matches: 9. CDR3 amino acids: CASSLLGTGSVNSPLHF. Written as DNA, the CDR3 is TGCGCCAGCAGCTTGTTAGGGACAGGGTCTGTGAATTCACCCCTCCACTTT.

The CDR3 DNA is TGCAGCGTTGAAGGATGGGGGAACACTGAAGCTTTCTTT. This encodes CSVEGWGNTEAFF. This chain joins TRBV29-1 and TRBJ1-1; no clear D gene. This CDR3 comprises 13 residues. V was cut by 1 base and J by 1 base, with 7 bases left in between. CDR1 is SQVTM, CDR2 ANQGSEA, per germline. Full variable domain (outside the CDR3, taken from reference TRBV29-1 and TRBJ1-1): SAVISQKPSRDICQRGTSLTIQCQVDSQVTMMFWYRQQPGQSLTLIATANQGSEATYESGFVIDKFPISRPNLTFSTLTVSNMSPEDSSIYLCSVEGWGNTEAFFGQGTRLTVV.

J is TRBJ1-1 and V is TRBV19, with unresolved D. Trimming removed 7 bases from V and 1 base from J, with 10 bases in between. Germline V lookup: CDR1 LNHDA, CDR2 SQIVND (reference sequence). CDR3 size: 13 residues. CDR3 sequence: CASIRQQNTEAFF. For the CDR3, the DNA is TGTGCCAGTATCAGACAACAGAACACTGAAGCTTTCTTT.

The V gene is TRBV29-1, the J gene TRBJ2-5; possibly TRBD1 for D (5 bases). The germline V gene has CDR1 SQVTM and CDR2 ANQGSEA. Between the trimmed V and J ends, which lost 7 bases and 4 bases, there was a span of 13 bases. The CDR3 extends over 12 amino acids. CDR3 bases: TGCAGCGCTGATAGACAGAGAGAGACCCAGTACTTC. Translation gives CSADRQRETQYF.

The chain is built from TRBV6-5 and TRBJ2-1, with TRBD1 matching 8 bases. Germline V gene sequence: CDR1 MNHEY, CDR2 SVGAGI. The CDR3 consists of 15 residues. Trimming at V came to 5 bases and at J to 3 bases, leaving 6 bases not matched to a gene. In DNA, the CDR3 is TGTGCCAGCAGTATGACAGGGGCTGACTACAATGAGCAGTTCTTC. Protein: CASSMTGADYNEQFF.

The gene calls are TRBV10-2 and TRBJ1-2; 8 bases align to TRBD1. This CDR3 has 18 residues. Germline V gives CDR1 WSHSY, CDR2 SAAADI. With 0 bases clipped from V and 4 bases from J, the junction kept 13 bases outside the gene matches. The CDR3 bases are TGCGCCAGCAGTGAGTCGGCTCAGGGGGCGGGGGTTGTCTATGGCTACACCTTC. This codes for CASSESAQGAGVVYGYTF.

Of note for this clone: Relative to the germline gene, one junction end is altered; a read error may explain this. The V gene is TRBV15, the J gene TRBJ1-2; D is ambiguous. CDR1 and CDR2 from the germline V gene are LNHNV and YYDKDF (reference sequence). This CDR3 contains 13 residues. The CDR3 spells CATSSGSNYGYTF. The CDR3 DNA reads TGTGCCACCAGCAGCGGATCTAATTATGGCTACACCTTC.

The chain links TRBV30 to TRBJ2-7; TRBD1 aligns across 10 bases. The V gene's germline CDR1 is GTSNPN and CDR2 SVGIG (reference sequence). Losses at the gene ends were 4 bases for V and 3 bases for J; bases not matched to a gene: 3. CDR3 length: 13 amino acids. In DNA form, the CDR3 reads TGTGCCTGGACGAGGACAGGGGGCTACGAGCAGTACTTC. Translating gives CAWTRTGGYEQYF.

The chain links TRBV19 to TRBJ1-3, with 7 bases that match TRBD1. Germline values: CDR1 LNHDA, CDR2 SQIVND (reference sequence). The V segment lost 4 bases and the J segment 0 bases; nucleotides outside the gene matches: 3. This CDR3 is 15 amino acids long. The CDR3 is CASSSDRDSGNTIYF. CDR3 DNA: TGTGCCAGTAGTAGCGACAGGGACTCTGGAAACACCATATATTTT.

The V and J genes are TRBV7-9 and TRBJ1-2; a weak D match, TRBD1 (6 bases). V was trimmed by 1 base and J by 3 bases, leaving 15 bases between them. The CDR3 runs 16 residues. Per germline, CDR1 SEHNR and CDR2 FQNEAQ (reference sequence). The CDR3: CASSLVTQGLYYGYTF. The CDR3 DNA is TGTGCCAGCAGCTTAGTAACGCAGGGGCTATACTATGGCTACACCTTC.

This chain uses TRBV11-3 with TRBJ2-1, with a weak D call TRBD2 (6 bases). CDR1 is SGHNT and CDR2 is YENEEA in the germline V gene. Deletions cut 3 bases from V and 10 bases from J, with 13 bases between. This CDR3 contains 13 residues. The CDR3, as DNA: TGTGCCAGCAGCTTCTTGAGCGGGCAAGAGCAGTTCTTC. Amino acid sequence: CASSFLSGQEQFF.

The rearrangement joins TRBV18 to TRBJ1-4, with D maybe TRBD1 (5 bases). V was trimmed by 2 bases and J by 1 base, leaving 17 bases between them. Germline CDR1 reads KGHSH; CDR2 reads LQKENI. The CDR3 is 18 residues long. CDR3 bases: TGTGCCAGCTCACCATATTCAGGGTCTGGAAGAACTAATGAAAAACTGTTTTTT. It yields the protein CASSPYSGSGRTNEKLFF.

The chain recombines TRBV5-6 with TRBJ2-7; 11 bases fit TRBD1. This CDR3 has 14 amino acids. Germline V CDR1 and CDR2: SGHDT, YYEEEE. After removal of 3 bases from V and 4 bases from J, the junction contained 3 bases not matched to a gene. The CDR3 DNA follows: TGTGCCAGCAGCTACGGGACAGGGGGGTACGAGCAGTACTTC. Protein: CASSYGTGGYEQYF.

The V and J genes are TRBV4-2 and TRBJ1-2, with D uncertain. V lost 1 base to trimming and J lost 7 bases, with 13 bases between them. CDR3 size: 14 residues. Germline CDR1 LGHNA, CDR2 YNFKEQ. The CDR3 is CASSQGRQGGGYTF. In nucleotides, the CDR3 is TGTGCCAGCAGCCAAGGTAGGCAAGGAGGTGGCTACACCTTC.

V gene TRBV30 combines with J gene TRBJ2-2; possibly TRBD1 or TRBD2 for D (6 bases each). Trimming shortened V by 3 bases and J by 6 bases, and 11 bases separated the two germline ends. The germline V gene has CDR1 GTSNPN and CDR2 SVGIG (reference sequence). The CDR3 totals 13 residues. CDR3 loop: CAWRPGAPGELFF. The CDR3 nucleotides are TGTGCCTGGAGGCCGGGGGCTCCCGGGGAGCTGTTTTTT.

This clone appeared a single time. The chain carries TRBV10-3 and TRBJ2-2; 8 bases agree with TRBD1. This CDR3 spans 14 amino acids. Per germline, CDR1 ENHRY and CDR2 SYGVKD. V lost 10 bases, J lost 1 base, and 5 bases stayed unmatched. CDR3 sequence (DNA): TGTGCCACCCCAGGGGGCCGGAACACCGGGGAGCTGTTTTTT. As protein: CATPGGRNTGELFF.

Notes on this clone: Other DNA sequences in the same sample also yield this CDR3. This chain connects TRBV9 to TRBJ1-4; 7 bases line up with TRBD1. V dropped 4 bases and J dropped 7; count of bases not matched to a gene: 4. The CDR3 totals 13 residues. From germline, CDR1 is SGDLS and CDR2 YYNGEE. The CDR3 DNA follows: TGTGCCAGCAGCACGGGACAGAGTGAAAAACTGTTTTTT. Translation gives CASSTGQSEKLFF.

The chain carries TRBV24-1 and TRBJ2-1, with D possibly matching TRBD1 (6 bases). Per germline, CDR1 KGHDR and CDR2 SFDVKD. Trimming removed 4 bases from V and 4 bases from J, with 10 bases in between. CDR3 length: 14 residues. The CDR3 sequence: CATSDRGGYNEQFF. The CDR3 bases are TGTGCCACCAGTGACCGAGGGGGATACAATGAGCAGTTCTTC.

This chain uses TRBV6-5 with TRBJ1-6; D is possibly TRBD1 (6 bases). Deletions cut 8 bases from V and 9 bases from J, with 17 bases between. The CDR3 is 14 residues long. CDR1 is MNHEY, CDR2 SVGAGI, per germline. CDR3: CASRWVEGVSPLHF. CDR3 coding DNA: TGTGCCAGCCGATGGGTAGAGGGGGTTTCACCCCTCCACTTT.